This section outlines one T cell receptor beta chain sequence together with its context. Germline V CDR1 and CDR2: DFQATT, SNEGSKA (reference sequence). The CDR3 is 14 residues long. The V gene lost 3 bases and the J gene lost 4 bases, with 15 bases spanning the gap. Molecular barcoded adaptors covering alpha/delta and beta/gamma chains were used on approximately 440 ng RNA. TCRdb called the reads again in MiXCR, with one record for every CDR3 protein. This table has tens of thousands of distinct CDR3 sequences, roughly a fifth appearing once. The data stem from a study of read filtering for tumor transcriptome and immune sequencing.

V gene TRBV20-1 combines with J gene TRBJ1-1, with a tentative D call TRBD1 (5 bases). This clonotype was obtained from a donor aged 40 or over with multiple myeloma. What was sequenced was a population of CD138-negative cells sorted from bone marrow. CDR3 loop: CSASPPGGGTEAFF. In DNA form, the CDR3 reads TGCAGTGCTAGCCCTCCGGGGGGTGGCACTGAAGCTTTCTTT.